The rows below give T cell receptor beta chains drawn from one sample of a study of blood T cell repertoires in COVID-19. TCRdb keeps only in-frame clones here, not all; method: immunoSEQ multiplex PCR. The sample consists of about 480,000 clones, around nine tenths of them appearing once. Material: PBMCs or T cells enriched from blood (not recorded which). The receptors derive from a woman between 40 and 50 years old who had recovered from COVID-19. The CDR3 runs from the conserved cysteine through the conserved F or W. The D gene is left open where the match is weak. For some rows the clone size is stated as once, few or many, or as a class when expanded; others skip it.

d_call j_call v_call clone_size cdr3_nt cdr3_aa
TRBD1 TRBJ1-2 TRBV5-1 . TGCGCCAGCAGCTTTTTGGGACAGGGAGGCGGTGGCTACACCTTC CASSFLGQGGGGYTF
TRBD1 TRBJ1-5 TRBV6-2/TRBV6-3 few TGTGCCAGCAGTTATATGACAGGGGGCAACAGCAATCAGCCCCAGCATTTT CASSYMTGGNSNQPQHF
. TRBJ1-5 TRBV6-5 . TGTGCCAGCAGTCCCGACGGAGTTTTTTTGCCCCAGCATTTT CASSPDGVFLPQHF
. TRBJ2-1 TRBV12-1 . TGTGCCAGCAGCTTTATCGGGGTCTACAATGAGCAGTTCTTC CASSFIGVYNEQFF
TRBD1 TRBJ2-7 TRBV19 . TGTGCCAGTAGTGATTTGACAGGGGGCTACGAGCAGTACTTC CASSDLTGGYEQYF
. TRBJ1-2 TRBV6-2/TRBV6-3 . TGTGCCAGCAGTTACGGGCACAGGATTGGACATGGCTACACCTTC CASSYGHRIGHGYTF
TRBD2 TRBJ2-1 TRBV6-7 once TGTGCCAGCAGCCCCCTAGAGCGGGAGGGCCTGAGCAATGAGCAGTTCTTC CASSPLEREGLSNEQFF
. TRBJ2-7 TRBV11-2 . TGTGCCAGCAGTCCTACTGTGACCTACGAGCAGTACTTC CASSPTVTYEQYF
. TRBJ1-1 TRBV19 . TGTGCCAGTAGTATACAGTCAGCGGTACGGAGGTCTGAAGCTTTCTTT CASSIQSAVRRSEAFF
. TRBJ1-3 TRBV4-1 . TGCGCCAGCAGCCAAGTTCCCTTTGGAAACACCATATATTTT CASSQVPFGNTIYF
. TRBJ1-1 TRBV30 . TGTGCCTCGAAAACCTACCTGATGAACACTGAAGCTTTCTTT CASKTYLMNTEAFF
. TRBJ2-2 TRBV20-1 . TGCAGTGCTAGTTCCACGAACACCGGGGAGCTGTTTTTT CSASSTNTGELFF
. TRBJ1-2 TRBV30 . TGTGCCTGGTCAGCGGGGGGTGGGTATGGCTACACCTTC CAWSAGGGYGYTF
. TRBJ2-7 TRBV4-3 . TGCGCCAGCAGCCAAGATGGAGGGAACTACGAGCAGTACTTC CASSQDGGNYEQYF
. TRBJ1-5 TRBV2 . TGTGCCAGCAGGCCGGGTTTGAATCAGCCCCAGCATTTT CASRPGLNQPQHF
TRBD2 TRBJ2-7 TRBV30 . TGTGCCTGGAGTGTAGTAACGGGAGGGCCGAACGAGCAGTACTTC CAWSVVTGGPNEQYF
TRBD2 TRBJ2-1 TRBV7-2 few TGTGCCAGCAGCCCCTTCAGCGGGAGGGCCAGCTATGAGCAGTTCTTC CASSPFSGRASYEQFF
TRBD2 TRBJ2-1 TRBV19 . TGTGCCAGTAGTATTAAGCGGGAGTCCTATGAGCAGTTCTTC CASSIKRESYEQFF
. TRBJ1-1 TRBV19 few TGTGCCAGTAGTCTATTGACAAAGAACACTGAAGCTTTCTTT CASSLLTKNTEAFF
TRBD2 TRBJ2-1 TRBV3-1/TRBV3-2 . TGTGCCAGCAGCACTCTAGCGGGAGGAGGGAATGAGCAGTTCTTC CASSTLAGGGNEQFF
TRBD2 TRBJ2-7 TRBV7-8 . TGTGCCAGCAGCTTAGGGACTAGCGGGACAGGAGCTTTTTACGAGCAGTACTTC CASSLGTSGTGAFYEQYF
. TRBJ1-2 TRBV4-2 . TGTGCCAGCAGCCAAGATCCGGGGACTAACTATGGCTACACCTTC CASSQDPGTNYGYTF